This is a list of T cell receptor beta chains from one sample in a study of shared T cell receptors in the human thymus. TCRdb keeps only in-frame clones here, not all; method: immunoSEQ multiplex PCR. The data show about 610,000 clones, approximately 88% seen once. The sample was also reused in another study, on human thymus T cells.

Source material: thymocytes. Source of these receptors: a boy younger than two with a congenital heart defect. The CDR3 runs from the conserved cysteine through the conserved F or W. The D gene is left open where the match is weak. Expanded clones are given a class, and other clones once, few, many or no size at all.

v_gene	d_gene	abundance	j_gene	CDR3aa	CDR3nt
TRBV10-3	-	-	TRBJ1-4	CATAGATNEKLFF	TGTGCCACCGCAGGGGCCACTAATGAAAAACTGTTTTTT
TRBV15	-	-	TRBJ1-5	CATSGPGFSNQPQHF	TGTGCCACCAGCGGACCAGGGTTCAGCAATCAGCCCCAGCATTTT
TRBV6-5	-	-	TRBJ2-5	CASSFGGRETQYF	TGTGCCAGCAGTTTCGGAGGACGGGAGACCCAGTACTTC
TRBV5-1	TRBD1	-	TRBJ1-5	CASSVQGGTQPQHF	TGCGCCAGCAGCGTGCAAGGGGGCACTCAGCCCCAGCATTTT
TRBV6-1	TRBD1	-	TRBJ1-2	CASSGTGGNYGYTF	TGTGCCAGCAGTGGGACAGGTGGGAACTATGGCTACACCTTC
TRBV27	TRBD1	few	TRBJ2-7	CASSPTGVYFYEQYF	TGTGCCAGCAGTCCTACAGGGGTTTATTTCTACGAGCAGTACTTC
TRBV18	TRBD1	-	TRBJ2-5	CASSPPGGWETQYF	TGTGCCAGCTCACCGCCAGGGGGTTGGGAGACCCAGTACTTC
TRBV7-8	TRBD2	-	TRBJ2-7	CASSQGGQAGVYEQYF	TGTGCCAGCAGCCAAGGGGGACAAGCGGGAGTCTACGAGCAGTACTTC
TRBV4-1	TRBD2	-	TRBJ2-7	CASSPSASGTRIYEQYF	TGCGCCAGCAGCCCCTCGGCTAGCGGGACTAGGATCTACGAGCAGTACTTC
TRBV5-4	TRBD2	-	TRBJ2-7	CASSWGTSGRGGEQYF	TGTGCCAGCAGCTGGGGGACTAGCGGGCGGGGGGGCGAGCAGTACTTC
TRBV12-5	TRBD2	-	TRBJ2-3	CASGLVGTSGSTDTQYF	TGTGCTAGTGGTTTGGTAGGGACTAGCGGGAGCACAGATACGCAGTATTTT
TRBV28	-	-	TRBJ2-7	CASSLRRQSEQYF	TGTGCCAGCAGTTTACGGAGGCAGTCCGAGCAGTACTTC
TRBV10-2	TRBD1	-	TRBJ1-2	CASSESGQDRVINYGYTF	TGCGCCAGCAGTGAGTCGGGACAGGATAGGGTCATTAACTATGGCTACACCTTC
TRBV4-2	-	-	TRBJ2-2	CASSQGRENTGELFF	TGTGCCAGCAGCCAAGGACGGGAAAACACCGGGGAGCTGTTTTTT
TRBV11-2	-	-	TRBJ2-7	CASSSTAGDTSYEQYF	TGTGCCAGCAGCTCAACCGCGGGGGACACCTCCTACGAGCAGTACTTC
TRBV4-3	TRBD2	-	TRBJ2-1	CASSQDSSGYNEQFF	TGCGCCAGCAGCCAAGACTCTAGCGGTTACAATGAGCAGTTCTTC
TRBV25-1	TRBD2	-	TRBJ2-2	CASSVLAGGLFNTGELFF	TGTGCCAGCAGTGTACTAGCGGGAGGGCTGTTCAACACCGGGGAGCTGTTTTTT
TRBV25-1	-	-	TRBJ1-3	CASSKRAGNTIYF	TGTGCCAGCAGTAAGAGGGCTGGAAACACCATATATTTT
TRBV4-1	TRBD2	-	TRBJ2-2	CASSHSASGRASGGELFF	TGCGCCAGCAGCCACTCCGCTAGCGGGAGGGCCTCGGGCGGGGAGCTGTTTTTT
TRBV7-8	-	-	TRBJ2-7	CASSATLDRYYEQYF	TGTGCCAGCAGCGCCACCCTGGACAGATATTACGAGCAGTACTTC
TRBV4-1	-	-	TRBJ1-5	CASSPQRAQPQHF	TGCGCCAGCAGCCCCCAGCGAGCTCAGCCCCAGCATTTT
TRBV19	TRBD1	few	TRBJ1-4	CASSITTGAREEKLFF	TGTGCCAGTAGTATTACGACAGGGGCAAGAGAAGAAAAACTGTTTTTT
TRBV4-3	TRBD2	once	TRBJ2-6	CASSQEGLAVNSGANVLTF	TGCGCCAGCAGCCAAGAGGGACTAGCGGTAAATTCTGGGGCCAACGTCCTGACTTTC
TRBV19	TRBD2	-	TRBJ2-1	CASTLAGGDNEQFF	TGTGCCAGTACCTTAGCGGGAGGAGACAATGAGCAGTTCTTC
TRBV4-3	-	-	TRBJ2-2	CASSQVAYKNTGELFF	TGCGCCAGCAGCCAAGTCGCCTATAAGAACACCGGGGAGCTGTTTTTT
TRBV18	TRBD1	few	TRBJ1-1	CASSPRDRRNTEAFF	TGTGCCAGCTCACCCCGGGACAGGAGGAACACTGAAGCTTTCTTT
TRBV4-3	-	-	TRBJ1-1	CASSQDPPGNMNTEAFF	TGCGCCAGCAGCCAAGATCCACCCGGGAACATGAACACTGAAGCTTTCTTT
TRBV4-3	-	-	TRBJ2-3	CASSQASTDTQYF	TGCGCCAGCAGCCAAGCAAGCACAGATACGCAGTATTTT
TRBV27	TRBD2	-	TRBJ2-7	CASYGTSGREASYEQYF	TGTGCCAGCTACGGGACTAGCGGGAGGGAAGCGTCCTACGAGCAGTACTTC
TRBV9	TRBD2	once	TRBJ2-5	CASSVGLGTSAKETQYF	TGTGCCAGCAGCGTAGGACTCGGAACTAGCGCAAAAGAGACCCAGTACTTC
TRBV28	-	-	TRBJ2-6	CASSHTSGANVLTF	TGTGCCAGCAGCCACACCTCTGGGGCCAACGTCCTGACTTTC
TRBV11-3	TRBD1	-	TRBJ1-1	CASSFRDRDTSPMNTEAFF	TGTGCCAGCAGCTTCCGGGACAGGGATACCTCACCCATGAACACTGAAGCTTTCTTT
TRBV7-9	-	-	TRBJ1-3	CASIPGEGRKIGNTIYF	TGTGCCAGCATCCCCGGAGAGGGGAGGAAGATTGGAAACACCATATATTTT
TRBV6-1	-	-	TRBJ2-7	CASSEWGSSYEQYF	TGTGCCAGCAGTGAATGGGGCAGCTCCTACGAGCAGTACTTC
TRBV10-3	TRBD1	-	TRBJ1-2	CAISGSLKLHRGETGTAWGYGYTF	TGTGCCATCAGTGGTAGCCTAAAATTACATCGGGGCGAGACCGGGACAGCCTGGGGCTATGGCTACACCTTC
TRBV7-6	-	-	TRBJ2-3	CASSSDGLYTDTQYF	TGTGCCAGCAGCTCCGACGGGTTATACACAGATACGCAGTATTTT
TRBV5-6	-	-	TRBJ1-2	CASSLVCAGNYGYTF	TGTGCCAGCAGCTTGGTGTGCGCAGGGAACTATGGCTACACCTTC
TRBV6-5	-	-	TRBJ1-1	CASSYVDTNTEAFF	TGTGCCAGCAGTTATGTCGACACGAACACTGAAGCTTTCTTT
TRBV19	-	-	TRBJ1-1	CASSTHLTEAFF	TGTGCCAGTAGTACACACCTCACTGAAGCTTTCTTT
TRBV19	-	-	TRBJ2-7	CASSIGARMGPKRDGDEQYF	TGTGCCAGTAGTATAGGTGCCAGAATGGGGCCTAAAAGGGATGGCGACGAGCAGTACTTC
TRBV12-5	TRBD1	few	TRBJ2-7	CASGSGRDSPYEQYF	TGTGCTAGTGGTTCCGGCCGGGACAGCCCTTACGAGCAGTACTTC
TRBV5-1	TRBD2	-	TRBJ2-1	CASSLDASGDYNEQFF	TGCGCCAGCAGCTTGGACGCTAGCGGGGATTACAATGAGCAGTTCTTC
TRBV19	-	few	TRBJ2-3	CARLSGSGTDTQYF	TGTGCCAGGCTCTCCGGTTCTGGCACAGATACGCAGTATTTT
TRBV20-1	-	-	TRBJ2-7	CSAPYGGEQYF	TGCAGTGCACCCTACGGGGGCGAGCAGTACTTC
TRBV9	TRBD2	-	TRBJ2-1	CACGSGNEQFF	TGTGCCTGTGGTAGCGGGAATGAGCAGTTCTTC
TRBV5-4	-	-	TRBJ2-7	CASSYAGLGLEQYF	TGTGCCAGCAGCTACGCGGGACTCGGCCTCGAGCAGTACTTC
TRBV6-1	-	-	TRBJ1-5	CASSEPGVGRKVYQPQHF	TGTGCCAGCAGTGAGCCAGGGGTGGGGCGTAAGGTCTATCAGCCCCAGCATTTT
TRBV19	-	-	TRBJ2-7	CASSVLGGHEQYF	TGTGCCAGTAGTGTGCTAGGAGGTCACGAGCAGTACTTC
TRBV15	-	once	TRBJ2-2	CATSSGLGGVNTGELFF	TGTGCCACCAGCAGCGGGCTAGGGGGGGTAAACACCGGGGAGCTGTTTTTT
TRBV15	TRBD2	-	TRBJ2-7	CATSRAFLAGDPYEQYF	TGTGCCACCAGCAGAGCGTTTCTAGCGGGAGACCCCTACGAGCAGTACTTC
TRBV10-3	TRBD1	once	TRBJ2-1	CAISVTGAYNEQFF	TGTGCCATCAGCGTTACAGGGGCCTACAATGAGCAGTTCTTC
TRBV27	-	-	TRBJ2-1	CASSLSGLAPSSYNEQFF	TGTGCCAGCAGTTTATCTGGGCTAGCCCCGAGCTCCTACAATGAGCAGTTCTTC
TRBV21-1	-	-	TRBJ2-7	CASSSRQNYEQYF	TGTGCCAGCAGCTCCCGACAGAACTACGAGCAGTACTTC